The 19 T cell receptor beta chains given below trace back to one sample, sequenced in a study of low-dose radiotherapy and immunotherapy resistance in tumors. Primers targeting TRAV and TRBV primed first-strand cDNA, covering alpha and beta chains. Both a constant-region primer and a V-primer adapter served to amplify TCRs across roughly 21 PCR cycles. MiXCR, run by TCRdb on the reads, gives a single entry per CDR3 protein. The sample has about 80,000 distinct CDR3 sequences; around a sixth are singletons. The time point was: after trial treatment. The treatment denotes: LDRT plus nivolumab, ipilimumab, low-dose cyclophosphamide and aspirin (RACIN trial). The sequencing used PBMCs, collected after low-dose radiotherapy plus immunotherapy. Receptors were obtained from a male donor with prostate cancer.

This clonotype was detected many times. The chain carries TRBV27 and TRBJ1-2, with D tentatively TRBD1 (6 bases). The CDR3 has 14 residues. Germline lookup yields CDR1 MNHEY and CDR2 SMNVEV (reference sequence). Between the trimmed V and J ends, which lost 2 bases and 5 bases, there was a span of 12 bases. As DNA, the CDR3 is TGTGCCAGCAGTTTAGGCAGGGGACTTTATGGCTACACCTTC. Its translation is CASSLGRGLYGYTF.

V usage is TRBV28 and J usage is TRBJ1-2; D remains unclear. Trimming took off 6 bases at V and 2 bases at J, with 7 bases between the two ends. The CDR3 contains 12 residues. Germline lookup yields CDR1 MDHEN and CDR2 SYDVKM. In nucleotides, the CDR3 is TGTGCCAGCAGCATCGACAACTATGGCTACACCTTC. This gives the protein CASSIDNYGYTF.

The table lists this clonotype with many counts. The V gene is TRBV28, the J gene TRBJ1-3; D call uncertain. The CDR3 is 12 residues long. Trimming shortened V by 6 bases and J by 4 bases, and 7 bases separated the two germline ends. Germline V gene data show CDR1 as MDHEN and CDR2 as SYDVKM. The CDR3: CASRLGGNTIYF. In DNA form, the CDR3 reads TGTGCCAGCAGGTTGGGGGGAAACACCATATATTTT.

This clonotype occurred many times. The chain links TRBV29-1 to TRBJ2-5, with 9 bases lining up with TRBD2. Germline values: CDR1 SQVTM, CDR2 ANQGSEA. This CDR3 is 16 amino acids long. After removal of 6 bases from V and 5 bases from J, the junction contained 16 bases not matched to a gene. In DNA form, the CDR3 reads TGCAGCGTAGGAGGGGGTCTAGCGGGATTTGTCGAGACCCAGTACTTC. Protein: CSVGGGLAGFVETQYF.

Ten or more counts support this clonotype. V and J are TRBV7-2 and TRBJ1-1; no clear D. Looked up from germline, CDR1 is SGHTA and CDR2 is FQGNSA. V lost 1 base and J lost 1, with 10 bases in between. The CDR3 totals 15 residues. The CDR3 bases are TGTGCCAGCAGCTTAGAAAACGGCCCGAACACTGAAGCTTTCTTT. Amino acid sequence: CASSLENGPNTEAFF.

This clonotype was seen many times. The gene calls are TRBV12-3 or TRBV12-4 and TRBJ2-3, with 11 bases that match TRBD1. There are 17 residues in the CDR3. V was pared by 6 bases and J by 3 bases, with 11 bases of the junction left unmatched. The CDR3 loop is CASRTGQGVLGTDTQYF. The CDR3, as DNA: TGTGCCAGCAGAACGGGACAGGGGGTTTTGGGAACAGATACGCAGTATTTT.

The table lists this clonotype with many counts. J is TRBJ2-5 and V is TRBV20-1, with 13 bases that match TRBD2. This CDR3 has 18 residues. Trimming at V came to 0 bases and at J to 5 bases, leaving 12 bases not matched to a gene. Germline V gene sequence: CDR1 DFQATT, CDR2 SNEGSKA (reference sequence). CDR3 residues: CSARDSGLAGPRGETQYF. CDR3 DNA: TGCAGTGCTAGAGACTCGGGACTAGCGGGACCCCGTGGGGAGACCCAGTACTTC.

This clonotype has a count of ten or more. V and J are TRBV12-3 or TRBV12-4 and TRBJ2-1; D remains unclear. The CDR3 sequence is 14 residues long. V lost 6 bases and J lost 8, with 17 bases in between. The CDR3 loop is CASSSARRPDEQFF. In DNA form, the CDR3 reads TGTGCCAGCAGCTCCGCGCGGCGCCCGGATGAGCAGTTCTTC.

This clonotype showed up many times. This sequence joins TRBV6-1 and TRBJ1-2, with D possibly TRBD1 on 5 matching bases. With 1 base removed from V and 0 bases from J, the gap between germline ends came to 9 bases. The CDR3 is made up of 15 amino acids. Germline CDR1 is MNHNS and CDR2 is SASEGT. This CDR3 reads CASSEGGGANYGYTF. DNA of the CDR3: TGTGCCAGCAGTGAAGGGGGGGGAGCTAACTATGGCTACACCTTC.

This clonotype has ten or more counts. The chain recombines TRBV5-4 with TRBJ2-2; weak D call: TRBD1 (6 bases). The CDR3 sequence is 15 residues long. The germline CDR1 and CDR2 sequences are SGHNT and YYREEE (reference sequence). V gave up 0 bases and J gave up 3 bases, with 9 bases separating them. Written as DNA, the CDR3 is TGTGCCAGCAGCTTGGTACAGGGCGACACCGGGGAGCTGTTTTTT. Residues: CASSLVQGDTGELFF.

This clonotype was recorded at least ten times. The V call is TRBV20-1, the J call TRBJ2-7, with 8 bases lining up with TRBD2. V was pared by 4 bases and J by 4 bases, with 3 bases of the junction left unmatched. From germline, CDR1 is DFQATT and CDR2 SNEGSKA (reference sequence). The CDR3 consists of 12 residues. The CDR3 DNA reads as TGCAGTGCTATGTCTAGCGGGTACGAGCAGTACTTC. Protein sequence: CSAMSSGYEQYF.

Ten or more counts support this clonotype. This chain joins TRBV18 and TRBJ2-5, with D unclear. The CDR3 totals 14 residues. Trimming left V 0 bases short and J 2 bases short, with 7 bases between. Looked up from germline, CDR1 is KGHSH and CDR2 is LQKENI. The CDR3 here is CASSPPDVQETQYF. CDR3 DNA: TGTGCCAGCTCACCACCGGACGTACAAGAGACCCAGTACTTC. The full variable domain, its missing parts supplied by reference TRBV18 and TRBJ2-5, is NAGVMQNPRHLVRRRGQEARLRCSPMKGHSHVYWYRQLPEEGLKFMVYLQKENIIDESGMPKERFSAEFPKEGPSILRIQQVVRGDSAAYFCASSPPDVQETQYFGPGTRLLVL.

Many counts were recorded for this clonotype. V usage is TRBV6-2 or TRBV6-3 and J usage is TRBJ1-6, with 8 nucleotides matching TRBD1. CDR1 is MNHEY, CDR2 SVGEGT, per germline. The CDR3 consists of 14 residues. Germline trimming cut 7 bases from V and 7 bases from J; bases unmatched to any gene: 6. CDR3 loop: CASTSGGLNSPLHF. The CDR3 coding sequence is TGTGCCAGCACTTCAGGGGGCTTGAATTCACCCCTCCACTTT.

This clonotype was counted ten times or more. The V call is TRBV11-2, the J call TRBJ2-7; no clear D gene. V was trimmed by 3 bases and J by 2 bases, leaving 14 bases between them. Germline-derived CDR1 and CDR2 are SGHAT and FQNNGV. The CDR3 is made up of 15 amino acids. The CDR3 region is CASSFESFIAYEQYF. DNA for the CDR3: TGTGCCAGCAGCTTTGAGAGTTTTATCGCCTACGAGCAGTACTTC.

On this clonotype itself: This is likely an artifact of a read error, given a far larger clone one base away. V gene TRBV5-1 combines with J gene TRBJ2-1, with 12 positions matching TRBD1. The CDR3 contains 18 residues. Per the germline V gene, CDR1 is SGHRS and CDR2 is YFSETQ. After removal of 0 bases from V and 10 bases from J, the junction contained 14 bases not matched to a gene. CDR3: CASSLAPGTGGQTYEQFF. CDR3 nucleotide sequence: TGCGCCAGCAGCTTGGCCCCAGGGACAGGGGGCCAAACCTACGAGCAGTTCTTC.

In its sample, this clonotype was seen many times. The chain recombines TRBV27 with TRBJ2-1; 7 nucleotides agree with TRBD2. The CDR3 totals 14 residues. With V trimmed by 6 bases and J by 8 bases, 10 bases remained unmatched. Germline CDR1 MNHEY, CDR2 SMNVEV (reference sequence). CDR3: CASRQRTSAHEQFF. CDR3 coding DNA: TGTGCCAGCAGACAAAGAACTAGCGCACATGAGCAGTTCTTC.

Notes on this clonotype: A read error is likely here: a far larger clone is one base away. This chain links TRBV28 with TRBJ2-1; TRBD2 might be the D (5 bases). Trimming pared 8 bases from V and 10 bases from J, leaving 18 bases between. This CDR3 region has 13 residues. Germline lookup yields CDR1 MDHEN and CDR2 SYDVKM. The CDR3 here is CASLDSNSYEQFF. The CDR3 DNA reads TGTGCCAGCCTGGACTCAAACTCCTACGAGCAGTTCTTC.

The CDR3 DNA follows: TGTGCCAGCAGTCCCCGACACAGAGCTTCGCCCGAGCAGTACTTC. It is translated as CASSPRHRASPEQYF. The gene calls are TRBV6-2 or TRBV6-3 and TRBJ2-7; the D is unclear. V lost 5 bases to trimming and J lost 6 bases, with 20 bases between them. The germline CDR1 and CDR2 sequences are MNHEY and SVGEGT. This CDR3 contains 15 residues.

The rearrangement uses TRBV29-1 and TRBJ2-7, with 12 bases lining up with TRBD2. The length of the CDR3 is 15 residues. V lost 5 bases and J lost 2; bases outside the gene matches: 7. Germline CDR1 SQVTM, CDR2 ANQGSEA. Written as DNA, the CDR3 is TGCAGCGTTTGGACTAGCGGGACCGTCACCTACGAGCAGTACTTC. It translates to CSVWTSGTVTYEQYF.